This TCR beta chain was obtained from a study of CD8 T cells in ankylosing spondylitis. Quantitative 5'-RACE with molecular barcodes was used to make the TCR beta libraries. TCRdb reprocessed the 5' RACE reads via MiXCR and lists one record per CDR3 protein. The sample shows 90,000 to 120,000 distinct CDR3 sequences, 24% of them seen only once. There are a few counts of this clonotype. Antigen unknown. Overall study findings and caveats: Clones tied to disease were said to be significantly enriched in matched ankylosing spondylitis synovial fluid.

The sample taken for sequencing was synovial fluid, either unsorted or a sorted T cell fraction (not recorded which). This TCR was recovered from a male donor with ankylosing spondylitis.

The CDR3 nucleotides read TGTGCCAGCAACAGGGAGGACGCAGGGGAGACCCAGTACTTC. This codes for CASNREDAGETQYF. The rearrangement uses TRBV2 and TRBJ2-5; either TRBD1 or TRBD2 may supply D (6 bases each). The CDR3 contains 14 residues. Trimming took off 7 bases at V and 5 bases at J, with 17 bases between the two ends. Germline CDR1 and CDR2: SNHLY and FYNNEI.